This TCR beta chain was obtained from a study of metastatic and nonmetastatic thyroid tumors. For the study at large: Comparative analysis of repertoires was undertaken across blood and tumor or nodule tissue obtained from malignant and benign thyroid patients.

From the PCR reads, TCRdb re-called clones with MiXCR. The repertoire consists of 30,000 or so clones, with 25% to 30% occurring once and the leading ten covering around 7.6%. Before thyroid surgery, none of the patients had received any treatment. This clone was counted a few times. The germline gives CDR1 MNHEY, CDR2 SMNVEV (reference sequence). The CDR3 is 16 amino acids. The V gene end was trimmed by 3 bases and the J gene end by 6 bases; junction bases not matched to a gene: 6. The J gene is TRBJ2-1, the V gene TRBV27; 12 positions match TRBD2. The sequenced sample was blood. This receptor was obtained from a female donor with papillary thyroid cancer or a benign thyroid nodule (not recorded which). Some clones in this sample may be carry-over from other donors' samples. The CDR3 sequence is CASSFPSGRARNEQFF. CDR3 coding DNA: TGTGCCAGCAGTTTCCCTAGCGGGAGGGCCCGCAATGAGCAGTTCTTC.